This T cell receptor (beta chain) was identified during a study of technical replicates of blood from four donors. Germline lookup yields CDR1 LNHNV and CDR2 YYDKDF (reference sequence). Trimming pared 1 base from V and 6 bases from J, leaving 16 bases between. The CDR3 has 16 amino acids. TCRdb's copy holds only in-frame clones and misses some; the assay was immunoSEQ multiplex PCR. The sample shows more than 90,000 clones, 95% of them seen only once. The clonotype comes from a human donor in good health. The sample comprised T cells isolated from PBMCs. The rearrangement links TRBV15 to TRBJ1-5; possible D gene TRBD1, 5 bases. The CDR3 DNA sequence: TGTGCCACCAGCAGAGTGGACACAGGTTTCGTTCAGCCCCAGCATTTT. Translating it yields CATSRVDTGFVQPQHF.